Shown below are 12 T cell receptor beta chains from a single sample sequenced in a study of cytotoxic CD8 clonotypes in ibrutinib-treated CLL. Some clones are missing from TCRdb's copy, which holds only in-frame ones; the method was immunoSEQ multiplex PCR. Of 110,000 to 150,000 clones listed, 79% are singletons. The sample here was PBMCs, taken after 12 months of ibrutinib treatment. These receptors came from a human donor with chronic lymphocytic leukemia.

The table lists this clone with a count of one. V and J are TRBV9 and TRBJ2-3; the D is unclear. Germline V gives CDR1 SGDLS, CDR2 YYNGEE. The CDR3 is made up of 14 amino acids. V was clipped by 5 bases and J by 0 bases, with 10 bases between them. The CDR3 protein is CASSKLLSTDTQYF. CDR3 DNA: TGTGCCAGCAGTAAACTATTGAGCACAGATACGCAGTATTTT.

The CDR3 DNA reads TGCGCCAGCAGCTTGGCCGGCGGCCTTTCCTACGAGCAGTACTTC. This gives the protein CASSLAGGLSYEQYF. The J gene is TRBJ2-7, the V gene TRBV5-1; D is uncertain. The CDR3 sequence is 15 residues long. Germline values: CDR1 SGHRS, CDR2 YFSETQ. Trimming removed 0 bases from V and 1 base from J, with 11 bases in between.

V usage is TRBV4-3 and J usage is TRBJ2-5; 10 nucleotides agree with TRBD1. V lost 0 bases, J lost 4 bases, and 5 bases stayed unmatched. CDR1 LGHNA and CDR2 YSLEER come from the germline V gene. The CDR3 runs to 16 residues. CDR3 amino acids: CASSQDGRTGGETQYF. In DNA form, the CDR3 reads TGCGCCAGCAGCCAAGATGGGCGGACAGGGGGAGAGACCCAGTACTTC.

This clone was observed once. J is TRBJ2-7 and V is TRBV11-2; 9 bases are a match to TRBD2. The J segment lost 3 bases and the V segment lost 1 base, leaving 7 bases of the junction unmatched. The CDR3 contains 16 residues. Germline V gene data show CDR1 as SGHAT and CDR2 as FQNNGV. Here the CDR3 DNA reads TGTGCCAGCAGCTTAGTCTCTGGGACTAGCAGCTACGAGCAGTACTTC. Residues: CASSLVSGTSSYEQYF.

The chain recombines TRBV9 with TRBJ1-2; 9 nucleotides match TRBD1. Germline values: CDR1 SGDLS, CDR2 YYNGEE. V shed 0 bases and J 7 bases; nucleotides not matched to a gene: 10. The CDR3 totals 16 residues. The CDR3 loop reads CASSVDLTGGAGGYTF. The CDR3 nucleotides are TGTGCCAGCAGCGTAGACCTTACAGGGGGCGCGGGTGGCTACACCTTC.

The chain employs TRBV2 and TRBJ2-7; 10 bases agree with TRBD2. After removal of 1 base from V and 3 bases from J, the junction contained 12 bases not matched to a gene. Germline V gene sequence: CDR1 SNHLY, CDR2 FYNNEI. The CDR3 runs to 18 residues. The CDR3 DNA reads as TGTGCCAGCAGTGAAGTAGGGGGGCGACTAGCGGGCTTCTACGAGCAGTACTTC. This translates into CASSEVGGRLAGFYEQYF.

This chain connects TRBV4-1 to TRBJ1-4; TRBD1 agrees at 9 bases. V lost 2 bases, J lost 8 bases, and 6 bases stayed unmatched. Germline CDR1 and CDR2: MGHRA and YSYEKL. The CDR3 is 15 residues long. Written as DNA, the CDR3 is TGCGCCAGCAGCCAACCGGGACAGGGTCCCGAAAAACTGTTTTTT. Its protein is CASSQPGQGPEKLFF.

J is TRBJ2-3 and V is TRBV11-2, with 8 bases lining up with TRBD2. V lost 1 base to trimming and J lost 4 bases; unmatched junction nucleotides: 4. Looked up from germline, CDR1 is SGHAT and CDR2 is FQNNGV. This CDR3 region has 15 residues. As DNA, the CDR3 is TGTGCCAGCAGCTTAGGCGGGAGGTGGGCAGATACGCAGTATTTT. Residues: CASSLGGRWADTQYF.

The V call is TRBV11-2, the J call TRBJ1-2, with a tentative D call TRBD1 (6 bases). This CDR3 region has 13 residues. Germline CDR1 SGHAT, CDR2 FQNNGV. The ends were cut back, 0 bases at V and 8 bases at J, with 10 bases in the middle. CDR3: CASSLERGMGYTF. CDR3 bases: TGTGCCAGCAGCTTAGAGAGGGGGATGGGCTACACCTTC.

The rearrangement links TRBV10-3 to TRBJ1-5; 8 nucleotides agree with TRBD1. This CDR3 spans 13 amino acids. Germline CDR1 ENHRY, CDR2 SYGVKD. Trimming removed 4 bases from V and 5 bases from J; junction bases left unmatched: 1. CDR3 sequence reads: CAISAGQDQPQHF. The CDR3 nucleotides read TGTGCCATCAGTGCGGGACAGGATCAGCCCCAGCATTTT.

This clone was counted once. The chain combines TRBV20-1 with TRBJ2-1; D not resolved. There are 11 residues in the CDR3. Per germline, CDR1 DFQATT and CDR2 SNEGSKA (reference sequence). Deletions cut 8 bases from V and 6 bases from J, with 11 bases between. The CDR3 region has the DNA TGCAGTCCCATCCCTCCCAATGAGCAGTTCTTC. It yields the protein CSPIPPNEQFF.

CDR3 region: CASLSSYNEQFF. For the CDR3, the DNA is TGTGCCAGCCTAAGCTCCTACAATGAGCAGTTCTTC. The rearrangement uses TRBV5-5 and TRBJ2-1; D gene unclear. The V end lost 7 bases, the J end lost 0 bases, and 5 bases lay between the germline ends. The CDR3 loop spans 12 amino acids. Germline V gene sequence: CDR1 SGHKS, CDR2 YYEKEE (reference sequence).